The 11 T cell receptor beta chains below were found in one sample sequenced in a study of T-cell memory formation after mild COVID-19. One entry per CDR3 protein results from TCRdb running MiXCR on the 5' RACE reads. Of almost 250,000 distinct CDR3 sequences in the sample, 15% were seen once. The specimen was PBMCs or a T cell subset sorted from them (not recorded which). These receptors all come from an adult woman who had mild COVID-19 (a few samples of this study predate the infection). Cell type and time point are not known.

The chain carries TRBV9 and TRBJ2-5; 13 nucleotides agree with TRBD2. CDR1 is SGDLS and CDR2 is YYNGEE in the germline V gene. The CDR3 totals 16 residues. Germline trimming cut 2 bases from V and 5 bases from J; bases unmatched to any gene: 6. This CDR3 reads CASSVTSGGAFETQYF. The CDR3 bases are TGTGCCAGCAGCGTCACTAGCGGGGGGGCCTTTGAGACCCAGTACTTC. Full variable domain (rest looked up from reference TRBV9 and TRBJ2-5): DSGVTQTPKHLITATGQRVTLRCSPRSGDLSVYWYQQSLDQGLQFLIQYYNGEERAKGNILERFSAQQFPDLHSELNLSSLELGDSALYFCASSVTSGGAFETQYFGPGTRLLVL.

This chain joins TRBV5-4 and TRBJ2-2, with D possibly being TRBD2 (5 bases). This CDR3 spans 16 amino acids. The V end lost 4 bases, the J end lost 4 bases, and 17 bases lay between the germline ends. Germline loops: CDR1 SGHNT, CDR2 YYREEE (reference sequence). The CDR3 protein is CASSPAPTRATGELFF. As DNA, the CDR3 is TGTGCCAGCAGCCCGGCTCCCACGAGGGCCACCGGGGAGCTGTTTTTT.

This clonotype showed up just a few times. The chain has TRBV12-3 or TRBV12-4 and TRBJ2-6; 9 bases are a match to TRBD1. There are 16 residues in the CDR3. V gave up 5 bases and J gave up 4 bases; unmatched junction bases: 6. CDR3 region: CASSPGQGRGANVLTF. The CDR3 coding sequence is TGTGCCAGCAGTCCCGGACAGGGGCGGGGGGCCAACGTCCTGACTTTC.

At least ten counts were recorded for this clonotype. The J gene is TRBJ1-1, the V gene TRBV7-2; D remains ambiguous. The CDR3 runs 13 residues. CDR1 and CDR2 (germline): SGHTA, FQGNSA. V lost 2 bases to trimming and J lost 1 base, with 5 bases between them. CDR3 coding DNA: TGTGCCAGCAGCTTAAGAACGAACACTGAAGCTTTCTTT. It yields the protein CASSLRTNTEAFF.

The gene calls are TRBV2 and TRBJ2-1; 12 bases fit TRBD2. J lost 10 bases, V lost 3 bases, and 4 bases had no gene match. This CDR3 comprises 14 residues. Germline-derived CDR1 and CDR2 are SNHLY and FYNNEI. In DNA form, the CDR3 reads TGTGCCAGCAGTGAGCTAGCGGGGGGGCAGGAGCAGTTCTTC. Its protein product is CASSELAGGQEQFF. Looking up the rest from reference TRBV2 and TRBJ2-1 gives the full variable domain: EPEVTQTPSHQVTQMGQEVILRCVPISNHLYFYWYRQILGQKVEFLVSFYNNEISEKSEIFDDQFSVERPDGSNFTLKIRSTKLEDSAMYFCASSELAGGQEQFFGPGTRLTVL.

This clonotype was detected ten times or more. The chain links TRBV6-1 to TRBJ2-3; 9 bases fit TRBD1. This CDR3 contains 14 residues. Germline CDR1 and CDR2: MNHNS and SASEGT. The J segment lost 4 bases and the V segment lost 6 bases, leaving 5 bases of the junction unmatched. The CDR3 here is CASRKQGAADTQYF. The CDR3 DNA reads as TGTGCCAGCAGGAAACAGGGGGCCGCAGATACGCAGTATTTT.

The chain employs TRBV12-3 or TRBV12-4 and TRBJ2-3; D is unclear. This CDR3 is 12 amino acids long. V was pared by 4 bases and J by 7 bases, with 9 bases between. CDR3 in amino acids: CASSSVRHTQYF. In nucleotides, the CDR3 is TGTGCCAGCAGTTCCGTTAGACATACGCAGTATTTT.

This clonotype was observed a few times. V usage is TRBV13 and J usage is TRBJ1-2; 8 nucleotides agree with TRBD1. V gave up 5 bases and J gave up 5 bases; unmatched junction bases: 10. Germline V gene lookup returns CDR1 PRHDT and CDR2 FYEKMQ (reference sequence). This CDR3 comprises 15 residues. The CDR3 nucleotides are TGTGCCAGCAGCAAGCAGGGGGCGCGAGGGTATGGCTACACCTTC. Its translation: CASSKQGARGYGYTF.

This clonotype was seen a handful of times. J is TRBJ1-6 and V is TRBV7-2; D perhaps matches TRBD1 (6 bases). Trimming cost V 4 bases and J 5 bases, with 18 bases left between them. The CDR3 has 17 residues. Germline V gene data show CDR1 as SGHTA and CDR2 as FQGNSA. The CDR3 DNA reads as TGTGCCAGCAGCTCCTTCCCCGGACAGTCGAATAATTCACCCCTCCACTTT. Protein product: CASSSFPGQSNNSPLHF.

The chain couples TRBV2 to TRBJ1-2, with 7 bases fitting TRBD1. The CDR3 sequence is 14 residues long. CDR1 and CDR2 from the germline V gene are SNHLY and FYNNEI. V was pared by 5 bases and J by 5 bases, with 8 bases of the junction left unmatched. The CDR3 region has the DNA TGTGCCAGCAGTCGGACGGGACAGCAGTATGGCTACACCTTC. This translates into CASSRTGQQYGYTF.

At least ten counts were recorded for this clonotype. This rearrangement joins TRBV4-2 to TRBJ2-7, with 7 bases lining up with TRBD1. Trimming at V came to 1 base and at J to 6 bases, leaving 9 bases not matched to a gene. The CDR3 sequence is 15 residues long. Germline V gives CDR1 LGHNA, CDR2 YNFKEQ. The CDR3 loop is CASSQGLGGPFEQYF. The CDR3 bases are TGTGCCAGCAGCCAAGGCTTAGGGGGCCCATTCGAGCAGTACTTC.